This T cell receptor (beta chain) was retrieved from a study of blood T cells in healthy people across ages. This clonotype was observed at least ten times. In germline, CDR1 is SGDLS, CDR2 YYNGEE. The CDR3 is made up of 15 amino acids. Germline trimming cut 0 bases from V and 10 bases from J; bases unmatched to any gene: 10. Combining a sample-barcoded 5' primer with a J-beta primer mix, a second PCR ran for about 7 to 11 cycles. TCRdb re-called the 5' RACE reads through MiXCR, storing one row per CDR3 protein. The sample consists of about 930,000 distinct CDR3 sequences, 25% to 35% of them appearing once. The same data also went into a second study, on T cells of mothers and their children.

This sequence originates from a middle-aged woman in good health. The chain combines TRBV9 with TRBJ2-1; 7 positions agree with TRBD1. Sequences were obtained from blood. The chain's CDR3 is CASSVDPGQVREQFF. CDR3 sequence (DNA): TGTGCCAGCAGCGTAGATCCCGGACAGGTGAGAGAGCAGTTCTTC.